In its sample, the clone carrying this T cell receptor beta chain was seen a few times. Tregs were sorted as CD4+CD25+CD127-/low cells. This CDR3 spans 16 amino acids. The germline V gene encodes CDR1 SGHDT and CDR2 YYEEEE. Unmatched junction bases numbered 9, after V lost 4 bases and J lost 0 bases. MiXCR, applied by TCRdb to the 5' RACE reads, yields one record per CDR3 protein. The sample contains approximately 50,000 distinct CDR3 sequences, 26% of which appear only once. The sequenced material came from tumor-infiltrating Tregs sorted from the breast tumor. The sequence came from a female donor with breast cancer. The chain couples TRBV5-6 to TRBJ2-7; 8 positions match TRBD2. Here the CDR3 reads CASSTTYSGSSYEQYF. For the CDR3, the DNA is TGTGCCAGCAGCACAACGTACAGCGGGAGCTCCTACGAGCAGTACTTC.